This TCR beta chain stems from a study of shared clonotypes between healthy human individuals. The table came from immunoSEQ multiplex PCR; TCRdb's copy has only in-frame clones and leaves some out. This table has roughly 1,000,000 clones, around 82% appearing once. With respect to this clone: Its antigen is not identified. Other DNA sequences in the same sample also yield this CDR3.

Germline V gene data show CDR1 as SEHNR and CDR2 as FQNEAQ (reference sequence). The V gene end was trimmed by 4 bases and the J gene end by 5 bases; junction bases not matched to a gene: 6. CDR3 length equals 14 residues. The study, taken as a whole, reports: Sampling used blood alone; tissue repertoires probably differ. Rarefaction demonstrated incomplete sorted-subset sequencing despite large depth.

Sequenced sample: memory CD4+ T cells from PBMCs. Subset of the sample: CD45RA-negative fraction. This sequence joins TRBV7-9 and TRBJ2-5, with TRBD1 matching over 8 bases. The clonotype originates from a man younger than 30 in good health. Some clones in this sample may be carry-over from other donors' samples. The CDR3 sequence is CASSSQGAGETQYF. The CDR3 DNA reads as TGTGCCAGCAGCTCGCAGGGGGCAGGGGAGACCCAGTACTTC.